The following is a T cell receptor beta chain sequence with its context. With 7 bases removed from V and 6 bases from J, the gap between germline ends came to 24 bases. CDR3 length: 15 amino acids. Germline CDR1 SQVTM, CDR2 ANQGSEA. The time point is: pre-sensitization, week 0. Specified treatment: therapeutic diphenylcyclopropenone sensitization with weekly scalp DPC. The sample comes from a study of human T cells and chemical hapten exposure. TCRdb redid the calling of the RACE reads with MiXCR, one entry per CDR3 protein. The profile covers more than 300,000 distinct CDR3 sequences, with 5.1% appearing a single time and 2.6% taken by the ten largest.

This sequence was found in a woman between 45 and 65 years old with alopecia areata. Some clones in this sample may be carry-over from other donors' samples. The material sequenced was whole blood, taken in connection with sensitization to the hapten diphenylcyclopropenone (DPC). The chain is built from TRBV29-1 and TRBJ1-2; tentatively, D is TRBD1 (5 bases). In DNA form, the CDR3 reads TGCAGCGATCACCCGAGACAGTCCTTAAAAGATGGCTACACCTTC. Translation gives CSDHPRQSLKDGYTF.